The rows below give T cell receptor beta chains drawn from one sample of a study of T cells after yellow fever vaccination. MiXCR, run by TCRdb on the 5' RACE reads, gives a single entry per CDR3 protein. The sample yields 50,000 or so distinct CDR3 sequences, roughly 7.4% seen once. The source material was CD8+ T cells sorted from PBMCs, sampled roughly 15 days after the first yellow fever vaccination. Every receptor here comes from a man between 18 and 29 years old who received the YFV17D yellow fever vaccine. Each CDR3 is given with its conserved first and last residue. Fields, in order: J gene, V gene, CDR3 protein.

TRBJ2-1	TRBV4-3	CASSQKEYGGAYEQFF
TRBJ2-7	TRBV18	CASSPPIALDEQYF
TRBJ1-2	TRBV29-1	CSVVTGPYGYTF
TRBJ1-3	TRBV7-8	CASSLSPVSGNTIYF
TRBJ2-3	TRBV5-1	CASSLAAVTQYF
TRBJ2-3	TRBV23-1	CASSQNLGDTDTQYF
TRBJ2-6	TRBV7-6	CASSLGLGTGANVLTF
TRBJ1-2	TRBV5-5	CASSLEVTYYYGYTF
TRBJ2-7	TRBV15	CATSVRGGGYEQYF
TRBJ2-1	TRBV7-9	CASSLEFLAYNEQFF
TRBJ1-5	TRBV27	CASSHGQMGQPQHF
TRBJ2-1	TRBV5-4	CASSRTSGGHSYNEQFF
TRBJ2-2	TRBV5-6	CASSPGNGLCPGELFF
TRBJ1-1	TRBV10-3	CAIQVQGTEAFF
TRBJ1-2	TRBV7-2	CASSYPGYGYTF
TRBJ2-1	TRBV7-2	CASSSLGGGNNEQFF
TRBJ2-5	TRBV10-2	CASSVTRSRETQYF
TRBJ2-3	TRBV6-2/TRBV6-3	CASSYSERDHTDTQYF
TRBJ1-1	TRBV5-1	CASSPTWVLQGQAEAFF
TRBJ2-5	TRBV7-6	CASSSPPDGTGETQYF
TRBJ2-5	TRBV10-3	CAINPRDRDQETQYF
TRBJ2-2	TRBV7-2	CASRLLAGDTGELFF
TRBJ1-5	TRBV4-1	CASSQGNQPQHF
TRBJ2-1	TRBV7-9	CASSLGRTGGVNEQFF
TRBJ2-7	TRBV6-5	CASSHYGYDYEQYF
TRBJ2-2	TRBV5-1	CASCYSGGTNTGELFF
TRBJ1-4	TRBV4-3	CASSLRWGRLNEKLFF
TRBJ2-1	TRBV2	CASTPFKGTYNEQFF
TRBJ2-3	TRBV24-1	CATSDPDGPDTQYF
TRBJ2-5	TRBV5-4	CASSLVEQETQYF
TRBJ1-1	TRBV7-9	CASSPTAGEDPEAFF
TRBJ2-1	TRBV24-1	CATSEAGEGFNEQFF
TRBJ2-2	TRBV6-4	CASSYRGGTGELFF